This TCR beta chain emerged from a study of blood T cell repertoires in COVID-19. Study at large: T cells, B-cell-depleted T cells, or PBMCs supplied cDNA or gDNA.

Across 20 to 25 US areas, participants ranged in age from roughly 18 to 95 years. Membership in each cohort depended on participant-reported clinical history. This CDR3 is 12 amino acids long. CDR1 is SGHAT and CDR2 is FQNNGV in the germline V gene. Trimming shortened V by 4 bases and J by 7 bases, and 11 bases separated the two germline ends. Methods used by the authors: Reference gene primer amplification gave nucleated cell count estimates. Libraries were prepared by immunoSEQ multiplex PCR; TCRdb keeps only in-frame clonotypes and omits some of them. V and J calls and clone size come straight from that table; D and trimming were deduced from the DNA. The sample lists about 200,000 clones; about 84% were seen once.

The TCR was taken from a man aged 35 to 55 with acute COVID-19. This chain uses TRBV11-2 with TRBJ2-7, with D hard to call. Specimen: PBMCs or T cells enriched from blood (not recorded which). The chain's CDR3 is CASSSRSLEQYF. Here the CDR3 DNA reads TGTGCCAGCAGCTCCCGGTCGTTGGAGCAGTACTTC.